This TCR beta chain was documented in a study of vaccination effects on CD4 cells after COVID-19. The assay was immunoSEQ multiplex PCR, and TCRdb's table has in-frame clones only and misses some. The sample lists roughly 63,000 clones, around four fifths seen once, with 2% in the top ten. Of note for this clone: The antigen remains unidentified.

Pools of viral peptides were used by the ViraFEST assay to expand antigen-specific CD4+ T cells ahead of sequencing. Following 10 days of culture, CD4+ T cells were isolated. Either the BNT162b2 or mRNA-1273 vaccine was given to participants in two doses. The TCR sequence derives from a human donor who received a COVID-19 vaccine. This specimen was CD4+ T cells from PBMCs cultured with HCoV-OC43 spike peptides, taken after COVID-19 vaccination. This sample's subset: HCoV-OC43 spike overlapping peptide pool stimulation.

The CDR3 nucleotides are TGTGCCAGCAGTGATAGGTTTGCGGAGACCCAGTACTTC. Protein: CASSDRFAETQYF. The V call is TRBV2, the J call TRBJ2-5; no clear D gene. The CDR3 is 13 residues long. Trimming cost V 3 bases and J 5 bases, with 10 bases left between them. Germline V gene data show CDR1 as SNHLY and CDR2 as FYNNEI. Full variable domain (missing parts from reference TRBV2 and TRBJ2-5): EPEVTQTPSHQVTQMGQEVILRCVPISNHLYFYWYRQILGQKVEFLVSFYNNEISEKSEIFDDQFSVERPDGSNFTLKIRSTKLEDSAMYFCASSDRFAETQYFGPGTRLLVL.